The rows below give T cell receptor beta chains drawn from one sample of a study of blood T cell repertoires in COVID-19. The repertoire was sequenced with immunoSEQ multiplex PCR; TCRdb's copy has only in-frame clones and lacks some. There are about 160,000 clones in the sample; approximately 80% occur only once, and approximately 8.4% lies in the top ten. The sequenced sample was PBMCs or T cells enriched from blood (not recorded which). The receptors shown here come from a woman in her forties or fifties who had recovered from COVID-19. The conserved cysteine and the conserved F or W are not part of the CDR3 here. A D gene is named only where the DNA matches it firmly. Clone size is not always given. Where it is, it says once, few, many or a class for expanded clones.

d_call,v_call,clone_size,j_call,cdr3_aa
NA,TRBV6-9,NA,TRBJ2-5,ASVGRGMEETQY
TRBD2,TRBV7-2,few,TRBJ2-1,ASSLGTSPTNEQF
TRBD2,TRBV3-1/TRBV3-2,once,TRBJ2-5,ASSQLAGGLETQY
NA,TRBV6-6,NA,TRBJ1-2,ASTTGQNGYT
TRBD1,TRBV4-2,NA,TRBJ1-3,ASSRDRGSGNTIY
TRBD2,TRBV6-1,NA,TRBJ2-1,ASSEAGGSGRTNEQF
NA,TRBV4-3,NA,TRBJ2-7,ASSHQDSTNYEQY
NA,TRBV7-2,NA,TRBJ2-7,ASSLALGTPSYEQY
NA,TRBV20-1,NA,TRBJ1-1,SARVSQRAF
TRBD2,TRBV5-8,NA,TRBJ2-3,ASSAWTSPRTDTQY
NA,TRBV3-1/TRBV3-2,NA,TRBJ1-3,ASSQVLSGSGNTIY
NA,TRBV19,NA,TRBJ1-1,ASTPMGGASSEAF
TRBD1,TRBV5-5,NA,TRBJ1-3,ASSPIGTDPSSGNTIY
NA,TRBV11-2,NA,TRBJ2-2,ASSTQSTGELF
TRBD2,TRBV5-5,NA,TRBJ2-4,ASSLPGGLKNIQY